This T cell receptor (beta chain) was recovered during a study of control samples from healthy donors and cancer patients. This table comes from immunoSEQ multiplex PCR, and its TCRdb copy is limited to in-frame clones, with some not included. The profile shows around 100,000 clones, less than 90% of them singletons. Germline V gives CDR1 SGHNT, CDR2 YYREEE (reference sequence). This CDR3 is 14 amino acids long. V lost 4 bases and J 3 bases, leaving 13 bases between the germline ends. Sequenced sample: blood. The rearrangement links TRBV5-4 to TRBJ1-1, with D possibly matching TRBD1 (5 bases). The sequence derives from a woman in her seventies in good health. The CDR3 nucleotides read TGTGCCAGCAGCCCCCAGGGAGGGTACACTGAAGCTTTCTTT. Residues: CASSPQGGYTEAFF.